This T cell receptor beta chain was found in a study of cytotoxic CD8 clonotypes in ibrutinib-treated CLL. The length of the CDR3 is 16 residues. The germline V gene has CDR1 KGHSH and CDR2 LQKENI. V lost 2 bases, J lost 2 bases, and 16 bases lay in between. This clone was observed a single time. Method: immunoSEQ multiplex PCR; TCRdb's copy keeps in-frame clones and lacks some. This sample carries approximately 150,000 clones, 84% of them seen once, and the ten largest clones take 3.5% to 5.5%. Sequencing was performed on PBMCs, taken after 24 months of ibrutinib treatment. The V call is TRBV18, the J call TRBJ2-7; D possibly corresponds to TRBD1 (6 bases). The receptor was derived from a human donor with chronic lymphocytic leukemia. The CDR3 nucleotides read TGTGCCAGCTCACCATTGCGCGCGACAGGAACCTACGAGCAGTACTTC. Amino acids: CASSPLRATGTYEQYF.